This TCR beta chain was observed in a study of a mutant IDH1 vaccine in newly diagnosed glioma. Study context: Mean patient age was around 40 years; around 62% were male and 37.5% female. Whole-study results and caveats: Evidence of vaccine-induced immune responses was documented in about 93% of patients. Apparently, pseudoprogression bore no relation to changes among the top peripheral T cell clonotypes.

The CDR3 totals 16 residues. CDR1 is KGHSH and CDR2 is LQKENI in the germline V gene. Trimming took off 0 bases at V and 6 bases at J, with 17 bases between the two ends. Described time point: week 23, last vaccination. The content of each vaccine dose was 300 ug of mutant IDH1 20-mer peptide, and topical imiquimod accompanied it. In every donor, the tumor was a new WHO grade 3 or 4 IDH1-mutant, ATRX-lost astrocytoma. Concerning this clone: The antigen remains undetermined.

Clones were read by immunoSEQ multiplex PCR, and TCRdb kept only the in-frame ones, dropping some. The top ten clones hold 2% to 2.5% of a sample with about 81,000 clones, roughly 85% of them seen once. This sequence was found in a man aged 25-45 years with glioma. Some clones in this sample may be carry-over from other donors' samples. The chain is built from TRBV18 and TRBJ1-2; tentatively, D is TRBD1 (6 bases). Here the sequenced sample was PBMCs, taken from a glioma patient whose treatment included an IDH1 peptide vaccine. The CDR3 here is CASSPPTRQGLDGYTF. CDR3 nucleotides: TGTGCCAGCTCACCACCGACGCGGCAGGGGCTAGATGGCTACACCTTC.